Sequencing of this TCR beta chain was carried out in a study of PD-L1 blockade in urothelial cancer. CDR1 KGHSH and CDR2 LQKENI come from the germline V gene. The length of the CDR3 is 12 residues. Trimming took 6 bases from V and 0 from J, leaving 2 bases between them. Comment on this clone: The target antigen is unknown.

Regarding the study as a whole: Pretreatment TCR clonality in blood, when below the median, was predictive of better survival.

Every PCR received spiked-in synthetic TCR analog templates. Assay used: immunoSEQ multiplex PCR; TCRdb lists only in-frame clones, some missing. Among some 67,000 clones listed, 85% to 90% were seen once. V and J are TRBV18 and TRBJ2-2; no firm D call. The receptor was derived from a man between 60 and 75 years old with urothelial cancer. Specimen: PBMCs, collected around atezolizumab (anti-PD-L1) treatment. CDR3 DNA sequence: TGTGCCAGCTCTACGAACACCGGGGAGCTGTTTTTT. It translates to CASSTNTGELFF.